This T cell receptor beta chain was profiled in a study of Tregs in tolerant kidney transplant recipients. Profiling relied on immunoSEQ multiplex PCR, and the TCRdb table lists in-frame clones only, not all of them. The table records tens of thousands of clones, about nine tenths of them present only once. The table lists this clone with a count of one. Its target is not known. Related graft donors supplied nonmyeloablative bone marrow transplants, and mixed chimerism was transient. Study findings and constraints: Donor-specific Treg expansion exceeded global Treg expansion in tolerant patients, suggesting antigen drive.

The CDR3 runs 14 residues. Germline V gene lookup returns CDR1 LNHDA and CDR2 SQIVND (reference sequence). V was clipped by 2 bases and J by 6 bases, with 14 bases between them. The source is a human patient who received a combined kidney and bone marrow transplant. Certain T cells may be donor cells from the graft. The source was CD8+ T cells from blood (PBMCs), collected 24 months after the transplant. This chain connects TRBV19 to TRBJ2-7; D unresolved. CDR3 in DNA: TGTGCCAGTAGTATAAAGGTTCCAGCGTCCGAGCAGTACTTC. It translates to CASSIKVPASEQYF.